The 2 T cell receptor beta chains below all came from one sample that was sequenced in a study of CD8+ T cells in alopecia areata. The treatment here: oral pan-JAK inhibitor, 5-10 mg twice daily. Extraction and reverse transcription of RNA yielded cDNA as the sequencing template. Profiled with immunoSEQ multiplex PCR; TCRdb holds only in-frame clones, not every one. In the table there are about 210,000 clones, under 70% of which are singletons. The sample here was CD4+ T cells sorted from blood, taken at week 4, from a patient treated with tofacitinib. These receptors all stem from a human donor with alopecia areata.

The chain links TRBV30 to TRBJ1-3; D gene uncertain. The CDR3 covers 13 residues. Looked up from germline, CDR1 is GTSNPN and CDR2 is SVGIG (reference sequence). With 4 bases removed from V and 3 bases from J, the gap between germline ends came to 10 bases. CDR3 nucleotide sequence: TGTGCCTGGAATGGGGAGAATGGAAACACCATATATTTT. It yields the protein CAWNGENGNTIYF.

V and J are TRBV9 and TRBJ1-4; D is perhaps TRBD1 (5 bases). The CDR3 runs to 15 residues. Trimming took 3 bases from V and 8 from J, leaving 17 bases between them. Germline CDR1 reads SGDLS; CDR2 reads YYNGEE. This CDR3 is CASSEQRGAEEKLFF. CDR3 DNA sequence: TGTGCCAGCAGCGAGCAACGGGGCGCCGAGGAAAAACTGTTTTTT.